The clone carrying this T cell receptor (beta chain) has only a few counts. Antigen: not known. These data are taken from a study of beta chain features in type 1 diabetes. Study conclusions and caveats: In type 1 diabetes patients, VDJ junctions had fewer insertions; deletions at these junctions were more frequent. Shorter TCRB CDR3s, moderately but significantly so, were found in Type 1 diabetes patients in all four CD4+ subsets.

With 1 base removed from V and 13 bases from J, the gap between germline ends came to 13 bases. The length of the CDR3 is 11 residues. CDR1 is GTSNPN, CDR2 SVGIG, per germline (reference sequence). The sequenced template was cDNA made from the entire isolated RNA. Profiled with immunoSEQ multiplex PCR; TCRdb holds only in-frame clones, not every one. The sample carries hundreds of thousands of clones, 13% recorded once. Sequenced material: naive CD4+ T cells from blood. V usage is TRBV30 and J usage is TRBJ1-2; the D gene is possibly TRBD1 (6 bases). The source of this sequence is a young man with type 1 diabetes. CDR3 sequence reads: CAWSAGDSGTF. The CDR3 DNA sequence: TGTGCCTGGAGTGCAGGGGACTCCGGCACCTTC. The variable domain in full, completed from reference TRBV30 and TRBJ1-2, reads SQTIHQWPATLVQPVGSPLSLECTVEGTSNPNLYWYRQAAGRGLQLLFYSVGIGQISSEVPQNLSASRPQDRQFILSSKKLLLSDSGFYLCAWSAGDSGTFGSGTRLTVV.